Shown below are 9 T cell receptor beta chains from a single sample sequenced in a study of blood T cell repertoires in COVID-19. TCRdb's table, derived via immunoSEQ multiplex PCR, lists solely in-frame clones and lacks some. The sample records roughly 35,000 clones, around 80% being singletons. The material sequenced was peripheral blood. These receptors were collected from a man older than 75 with acute or convalescent COVID-19.

The chain uses TRBV18 and TRBJ1-1, with D possibly matching TRBD1 (5 bases). Germline V gene sequence: CDR1 KGHSH, CDR2 LQKENI. The CDR3 runs to 14 residues. The ends were cut back, 1 base at V and 1 base at J, with 7 bases in the middle. The CDR3 loop is CASSPLDTNTEAFF. CDR3 sequence (DNA): TGTGCCAGCTCACCACTGGACACGAACACTGAAGCTTTCTTT.

The V gene is TRBV10-3, the J gene TRBJ2-7; a possible D gene is TRBD1 (5 bases). The germline CDR1 and CDR2 sequences are ENHRY and SYGVKD. The CDR3 has 14 residues. Trimming pared 3 bases from V and 0 bases from J, leaving 9 bases between. In DNA, the CDR3 is TGTGCCATCAGTGAACAGGAGAGCTCCTACGAGCAGTACTTC. Its protein is CAISEQESSYEQYF.

This chain's CDR3 is CASSQEMTSGKETQYF. CDR3 DNA sequence: TGTGCCAGCAGCCAAGAGATGACTAGCGGGAAAGAGACCCAGTACTTC. The chain is built from TRBV3-1 (or the pseudogene TRBV3-2) and TRBJ2-5; the match to TRBD2 covers 11 bases. Germline-derived CDR1 and CDR2 are LGHDT and YNNKEL (reference sequence). There are 16 residues in the CDR3. V shed 0 bases and J 3 bases; nucleotides not matched to a gene: 3.

The genes are TRBV5-4 and TRBJ2-2; D remains unclear. Trimming stripped 2 bases from V and 0 bases from J, with 17 bases between. Germline loops: CDR1 SGHNT, CDR2 YYREEE (reference sequence). This CDR3 contains 18 residues. The CDR3 DNA follows: TGTGCCAGCAGCTTACTTGACTGGAAAGCCGCGAACACCGGGGAGCTGTTTTTT. The encoded protein is CASSLLDWKAANTGELFF.

J is TRBJ1-2 and V is TRBV10-3; D is possibly TRBD1 (6 bases). This CDR3 is built from 17 residues. The V end was cut by 0 bases, the J end by 2 bases, with 16 bases between. Looked up from germline, CDR1 is ENHRY and CDR2 is SYGVKD. CDR3 DNA sequence: TGTGCCATCAGTGAGTCGGCCATAGGGGGAGAGAACTATGGCTACACCTTC. Its protein is CAISESAIGGENYGYTF.

The chain couples TRBV27 to TRBJ1-6, with 8 bases that match TRBD1. Germline lookup yields CDR1 MNHEY and CDR2 SMNVEV (reference sequence). CDR3 length equals 17 residues. V was pared by 1 base and J by 6 bases, with 8 bases of the junction left unmatched. Here the CDR3 reads CASSLFRGGQVNSPLHF. DNA of the CDR3: TGTGCCAGCAGTTTATTCCGAGGGGGACAGGTTAATTCACCCCTCCACTTT.

The rearrangement joins TRBV6-2 or TRBV6-3 to TRBJ2-2; 11 positions agree with TRBD2. CDR3 length: 18 residues. Germline CDR1 MNHEY, CDR2 SVGEGT. The V and J ends lost 0 bases and 7 bases, in that order; junction bases with no gene match: 10. CDR3 DNA sequence: TGTGCCAGCAGTTACTCTTTGGGACTAGCGGAGTATTACGGGGAGCTGTTTTTT. Its translation: CASSYSLGLAEYYGELFF.

A few counts support this clone. The chain recombines TRBV15 with TRBJ2-7, with 12 bases that match TRBD2. Germline V lookup: CDR1 LNHNV, CDR2 YYDKDF (reference sequence). The CDR3 sequence is 14 residues long. V lost 4 bases to trimming and J lost 7 bases; unmatched junction nucleotides: 5. The CDR3 sequence is CATSTRTSGKEQYF. As DNA, the CDR3 is TGTGCCACCAGCACCCGGACTAGCGGGAAAGAGCAGTACTTC.

This chain connects TRBV7-2 to TRBJ1-5; a weak D match, TRBD1 (6 bases). V lost 5 bases and J lost 4, with 9 bases in between. This CDR3 region has 13 residues. Germline assignment: CDR1 SGHTA and CDR2 FQGNSA. The CDR3 DNA follows: TGTGCCAGCAGCGGACAGAAAAATCAGCCCCAGCATTTT. Encoded protein: CASSGQKNQPQHF.